This T cell receptor (beta chain) was documented in a study of Ad26.COV2.S vaccination and SARS-CoV-2 variants. The overall study: Donor allocation was to the COV1001 Ad26.COV2.S trial arm. Each vaccinee took Ad26.COV2.S intramuscularly, once or twice 56 days apart. Study-wide results and limits: For non-spike TCRs, breadth in vaccine recipients resembled that in placebo recipients.

Clones were read by immunoSEQ multiplex PCR, and TCRdb kept only the in-frame ones, dropping some. Among 400,000 to 500,000 clones listed, about 88% were seen once. Trimming shortened V by 0 bases and J by 1 base, and 6 bases separated the two germline ends. The CDR3 extends over 15 amino acids. The treatment denotes: around 19 received Ad26.COV2.S at low or high dose, single or two shots; about 5 received placebo; per-sample allocation not given. At day 63 after the first vaccine or placebo injection, samples were drawn. In the vaccine, an Ad26 vector expressed the SARS-CoV-2 spike of the Wuhan strain. With regard to this clone: The target antigen is unknown.

V usage is TRBV23-1 and J usage is TRBJ2-2, with D unclear. TRBV23-1 is placed among ORFs of uncertain function. The receptor's source is a person between 18 and 65 years old who received the Ad26.COV2.S COVID-19 vaccine or a placebo. The starting material was peripheral blood, obtained in a trial of Ad26.COV2.S vaccine versus placebo. CDR3 DNA: TGCGCCAGCAGTCAATCTTTGGGGAACACCGGGGAGCTGTTTTTT. Its translation: CASSQSLGNTGELFF.